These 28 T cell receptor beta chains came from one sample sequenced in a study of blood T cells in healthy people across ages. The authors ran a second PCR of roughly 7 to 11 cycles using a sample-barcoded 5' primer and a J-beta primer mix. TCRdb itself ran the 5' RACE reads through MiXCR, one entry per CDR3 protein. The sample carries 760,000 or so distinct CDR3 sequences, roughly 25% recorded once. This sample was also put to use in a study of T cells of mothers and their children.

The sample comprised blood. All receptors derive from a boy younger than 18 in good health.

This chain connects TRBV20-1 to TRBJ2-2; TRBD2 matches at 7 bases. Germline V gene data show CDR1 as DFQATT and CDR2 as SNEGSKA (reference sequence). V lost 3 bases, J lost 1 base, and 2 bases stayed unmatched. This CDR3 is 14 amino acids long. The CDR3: CSASGRMNTGELFF. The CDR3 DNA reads TGCAGTGCTAGCGGGAGGATGAACACCGGGGAGCTGTTTTTT.

DNA of the CDR3: TGTGCCAGCAGCTTTCGGGACTTCACAGATACGCAGTATTTT. Protein product: CASSFRDFTDTQYF. The rearrangement uses TRBV9 and TRBJ2-3; TRBD2 is a possible D gene (6 bases). Trimming cost V 4 bases and J 2 bases, with 11 bases left between them. The germline gives CDR1 SGDLS, CDR2 YYNGEE. This CDR3 is built from 14 residues. The whole variable domain, remainder taken from reference TRBV9 and TRBJ2-3, is DSGVTQTPKHLITATGQRVTLRCSPRSGDLSVYWYQQSLDQGLQFLIQYYNGEERAKGNILERFSAQQFPDLHSELNLSSLELGDSALYFCASSFRDFTDTQYFGPGTRLTVL.

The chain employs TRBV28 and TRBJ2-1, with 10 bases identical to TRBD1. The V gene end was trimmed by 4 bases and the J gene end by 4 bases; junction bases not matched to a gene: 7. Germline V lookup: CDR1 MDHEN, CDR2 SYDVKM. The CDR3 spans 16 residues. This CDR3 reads CASSSTGQGQYNEQFF. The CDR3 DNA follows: TGTGCCAGCAGTTCCACGGGACAGGGGCAATACAATGAGCAGTTCTTC.

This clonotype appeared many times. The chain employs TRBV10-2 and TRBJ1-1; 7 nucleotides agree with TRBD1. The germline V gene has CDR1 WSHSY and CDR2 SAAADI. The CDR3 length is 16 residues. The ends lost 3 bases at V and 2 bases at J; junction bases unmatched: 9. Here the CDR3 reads CASSDPGTAKNTEAFF. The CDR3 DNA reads TGCGCCAGCAGTGATCCCGGGACAGCGAAAAACACTGAAGCTTTCTTT.

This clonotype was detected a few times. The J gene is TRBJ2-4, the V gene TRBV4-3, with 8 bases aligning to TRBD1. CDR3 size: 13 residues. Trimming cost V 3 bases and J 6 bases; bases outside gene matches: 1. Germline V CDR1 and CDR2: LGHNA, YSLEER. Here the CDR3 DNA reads TGCGCCAGCAGCCATGGACAGGGAAACATTCAGTACTTC. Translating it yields CASSHGQGNIQYF.

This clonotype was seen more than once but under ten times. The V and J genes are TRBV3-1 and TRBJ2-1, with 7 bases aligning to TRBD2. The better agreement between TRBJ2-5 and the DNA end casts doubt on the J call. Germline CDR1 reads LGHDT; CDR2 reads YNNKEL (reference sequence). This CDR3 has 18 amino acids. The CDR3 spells CATSQSSGLEGLWKTQYF. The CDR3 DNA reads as TGTGCAACCAGCCAATCGTCAGGACTAGAAGGGCTTTGGAAGACCCAGTACTTC.

The CDR3 here is CASLLGGYGYTF. CDR3 coding DNA: TGTGCCAGCCTCTTGGGGGGCTATGGCTACACCTTC. The chain uses TRBV12-3 or TRBV12-4 and TRBJ1-2, with a weak D call TRBD1 (5 bases). This CDR3 has 12 amino acids. V was cut by 8 bases and J by 4 bases, with 11 bases left in between.

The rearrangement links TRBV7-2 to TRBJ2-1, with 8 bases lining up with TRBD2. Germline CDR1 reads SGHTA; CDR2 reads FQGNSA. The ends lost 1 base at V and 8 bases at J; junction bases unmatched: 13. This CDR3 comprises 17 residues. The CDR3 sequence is CASSLGPPRGGLDEQFF. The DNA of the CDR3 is TGTGCCAGCAGCTTAGGCCCCCCACGGGGGGGCCTCGATGAGCAGTTCTTC.

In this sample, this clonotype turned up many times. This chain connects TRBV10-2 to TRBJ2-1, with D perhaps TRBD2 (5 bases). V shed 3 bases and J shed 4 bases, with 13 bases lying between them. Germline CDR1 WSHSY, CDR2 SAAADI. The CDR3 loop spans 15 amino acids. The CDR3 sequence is CASSDPRGWYNEQFF. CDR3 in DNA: TGCGCCAGCAGTGACCCCAGAGGGTGGTACAATGAGCAGTTCTTC.

DNA of the CDR3: TGTGCCAGCAGTTTATACCAGGAGGGGCAAGAGACCCAGTACTTC. Translation: CASSLYQEGQETQYF. The chain combines TRBV28 with TRBJ2-5, with a weak D call TRBD2 (6 bases). The CDR3 loop spans 15 amino acids. Germline V lookup: CDR1 MDHEN, CDR2 SYDVKM. The V gene lost 1 base and the J gene lost 2 bases, with 11 bases spanning the gap.

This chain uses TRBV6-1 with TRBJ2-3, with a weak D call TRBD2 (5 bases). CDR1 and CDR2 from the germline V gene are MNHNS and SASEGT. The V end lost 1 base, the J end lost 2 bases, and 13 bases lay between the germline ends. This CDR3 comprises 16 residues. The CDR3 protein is CASSEVASRYTDTQYF. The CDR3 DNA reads TGTGCCAGCAGTGAAGTGGCTAGCCGGTACACAGATACGCAGTATTTT.

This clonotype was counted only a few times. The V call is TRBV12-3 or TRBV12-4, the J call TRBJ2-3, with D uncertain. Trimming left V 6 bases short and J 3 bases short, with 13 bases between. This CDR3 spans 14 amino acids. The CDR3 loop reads CASSRDIMTDTQYF. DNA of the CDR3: TGTGCCAGCAGCCGCGACATAATGACAGATACGCAGTATTTT.

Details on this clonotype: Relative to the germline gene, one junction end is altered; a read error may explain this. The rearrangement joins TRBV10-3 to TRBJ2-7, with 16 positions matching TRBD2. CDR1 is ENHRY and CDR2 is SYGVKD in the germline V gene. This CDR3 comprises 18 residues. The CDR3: CAISETGTSGRGAYEQYF. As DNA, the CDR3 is TGTGCCATCAGTGAGACCGGGACTAGCGGGAGGGGCGCCTATGAGCAGTACTTC.

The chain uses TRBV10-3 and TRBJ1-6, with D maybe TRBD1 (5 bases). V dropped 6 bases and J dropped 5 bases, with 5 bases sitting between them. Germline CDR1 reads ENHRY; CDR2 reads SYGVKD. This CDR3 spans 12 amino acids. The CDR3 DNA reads TGTGCCATCAGGACAGATAATTCACCCCTCCACTTT. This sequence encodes CAIRTDNSPLHF.

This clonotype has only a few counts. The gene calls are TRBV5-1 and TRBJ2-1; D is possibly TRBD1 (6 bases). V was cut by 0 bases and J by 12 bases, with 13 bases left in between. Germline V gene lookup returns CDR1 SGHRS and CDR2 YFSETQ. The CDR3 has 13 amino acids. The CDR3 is CASSLDLGGPQFF. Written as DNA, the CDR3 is TGCGCCAGCAGCTTGGATCTAGGGGGTCCGCAGTTCTTC.

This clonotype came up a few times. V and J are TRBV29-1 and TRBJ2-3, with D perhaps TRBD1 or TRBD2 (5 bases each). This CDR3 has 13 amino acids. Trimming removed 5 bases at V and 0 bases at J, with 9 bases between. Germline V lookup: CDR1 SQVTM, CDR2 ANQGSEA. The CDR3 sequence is CSVRGRSTDTQYF. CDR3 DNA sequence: TGCAGCGTTCGGGGCCGGAGCACAGATACGCAGTATTTT.

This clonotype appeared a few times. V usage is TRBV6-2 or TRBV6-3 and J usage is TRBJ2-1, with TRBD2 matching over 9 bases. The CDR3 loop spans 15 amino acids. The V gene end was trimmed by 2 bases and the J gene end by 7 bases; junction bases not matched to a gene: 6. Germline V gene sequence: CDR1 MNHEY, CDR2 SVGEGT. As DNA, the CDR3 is TGTGCCAGCAGTTACCGGACTAGCGTTGGGAATGAGCAGTTCTTC. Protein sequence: CASSYRTSVGNEQFF.

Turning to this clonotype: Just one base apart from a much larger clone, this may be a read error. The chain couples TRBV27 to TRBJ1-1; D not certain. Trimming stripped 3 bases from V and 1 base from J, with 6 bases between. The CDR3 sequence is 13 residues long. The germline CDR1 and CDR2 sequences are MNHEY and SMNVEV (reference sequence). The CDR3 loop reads CASSFWANTEAFF. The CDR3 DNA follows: TGTGCCAGCAGTTTCTGGGCGAACACTGAAGCTTTCTTT.

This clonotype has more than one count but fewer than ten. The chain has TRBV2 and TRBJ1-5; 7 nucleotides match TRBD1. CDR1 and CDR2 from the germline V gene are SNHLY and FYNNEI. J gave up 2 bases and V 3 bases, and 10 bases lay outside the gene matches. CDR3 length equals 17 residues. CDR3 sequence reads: CASSDLKGAVGNQPQHF. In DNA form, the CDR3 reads TGTGCCAGCAGTGACTTGAAGGGGGCGGTCGGCAATCAGCCCCAGCATTTT.

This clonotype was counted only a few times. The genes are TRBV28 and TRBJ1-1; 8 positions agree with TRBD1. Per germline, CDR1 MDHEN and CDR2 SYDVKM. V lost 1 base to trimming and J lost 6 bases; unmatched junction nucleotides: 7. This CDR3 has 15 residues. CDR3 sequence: CASSLFARGRSEAFF. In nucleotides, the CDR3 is TGTGCCAGCAGTTTATTTGCCAGGGGGCGTTCTGAAGCTTTCTTT.

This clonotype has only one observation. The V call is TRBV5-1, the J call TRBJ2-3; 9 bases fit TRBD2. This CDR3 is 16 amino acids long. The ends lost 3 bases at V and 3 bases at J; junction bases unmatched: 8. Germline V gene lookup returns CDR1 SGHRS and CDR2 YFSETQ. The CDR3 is CASSWTSEIKTDTQYF. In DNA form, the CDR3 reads TGCGCCAGCAGCTGGACTAGCGAGATAAAGACAGATACGCAGTATTTT. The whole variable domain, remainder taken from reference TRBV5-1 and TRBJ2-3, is KAGVTQTPRYLIKTRGQQVTLSCSPISGHRSVSWYQQTPGQGLQFLFEYFSETQRNKGNFPGRFSGRQFSNSRSEMNVSTLELGDSALYLCASSWTSEIKTDTQYFGPGTRLTVL.

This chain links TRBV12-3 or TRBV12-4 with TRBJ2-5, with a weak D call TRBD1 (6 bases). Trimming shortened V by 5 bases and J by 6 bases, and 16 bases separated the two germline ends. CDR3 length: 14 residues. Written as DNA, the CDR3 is TGTGCCAGCAGTGTATCTGGGGGCGAGAAGACCCAGTACTTC. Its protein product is CASSVSGGEKTQYF.

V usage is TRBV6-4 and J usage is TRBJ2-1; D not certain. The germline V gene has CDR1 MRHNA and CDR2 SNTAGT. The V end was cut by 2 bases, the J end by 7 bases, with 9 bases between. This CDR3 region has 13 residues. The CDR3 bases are TGTGCCAGCAGTGACGGCTGGCAGAATGAGCAGTTCTTC. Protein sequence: CASSDGWQNEQFF.

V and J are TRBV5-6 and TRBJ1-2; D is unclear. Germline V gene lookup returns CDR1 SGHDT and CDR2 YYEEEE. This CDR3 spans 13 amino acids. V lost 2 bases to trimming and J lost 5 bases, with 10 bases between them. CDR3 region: CASSFMSSYGYTF. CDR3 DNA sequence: TGTGCCAGCAGCTTTATGAGTTCTTATGGCTACACCTTC.

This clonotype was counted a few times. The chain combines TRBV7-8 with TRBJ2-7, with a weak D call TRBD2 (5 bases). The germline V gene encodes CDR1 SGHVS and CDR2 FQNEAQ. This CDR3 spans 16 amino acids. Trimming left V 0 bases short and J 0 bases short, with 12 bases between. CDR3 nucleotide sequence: TGTGCCAGCAGCTTAGCGGGAGCTTCCCACTCCTACGAGCAGTACTTC. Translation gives CASSLAGASHSYEQYF.

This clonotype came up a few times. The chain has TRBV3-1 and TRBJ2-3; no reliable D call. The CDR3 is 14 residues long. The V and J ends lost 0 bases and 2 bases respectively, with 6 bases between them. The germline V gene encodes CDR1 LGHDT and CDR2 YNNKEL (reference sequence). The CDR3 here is CASSQDRTTDTQYF. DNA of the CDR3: TGTGCCAGCAGCCAAGATAGGACCACAGATACGCAGTATTTT.

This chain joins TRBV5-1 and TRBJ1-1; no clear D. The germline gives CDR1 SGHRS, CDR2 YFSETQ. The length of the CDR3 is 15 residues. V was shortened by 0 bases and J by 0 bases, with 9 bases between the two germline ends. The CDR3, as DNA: TGCGCCAGCAGCTTGGAAGGAGTTTTGAACACTGAAGCTTTCTTT. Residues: CASSLEGVLNTEAFF.

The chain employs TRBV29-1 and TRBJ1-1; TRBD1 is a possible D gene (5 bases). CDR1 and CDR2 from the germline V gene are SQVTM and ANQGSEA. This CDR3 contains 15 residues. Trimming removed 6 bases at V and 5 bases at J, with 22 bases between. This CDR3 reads CSVCPTLRGSTEAFF. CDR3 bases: TGCAGCGTCTGCCCCACCCTAAGGGGTTCGACTGAAGCTTTCTTT.